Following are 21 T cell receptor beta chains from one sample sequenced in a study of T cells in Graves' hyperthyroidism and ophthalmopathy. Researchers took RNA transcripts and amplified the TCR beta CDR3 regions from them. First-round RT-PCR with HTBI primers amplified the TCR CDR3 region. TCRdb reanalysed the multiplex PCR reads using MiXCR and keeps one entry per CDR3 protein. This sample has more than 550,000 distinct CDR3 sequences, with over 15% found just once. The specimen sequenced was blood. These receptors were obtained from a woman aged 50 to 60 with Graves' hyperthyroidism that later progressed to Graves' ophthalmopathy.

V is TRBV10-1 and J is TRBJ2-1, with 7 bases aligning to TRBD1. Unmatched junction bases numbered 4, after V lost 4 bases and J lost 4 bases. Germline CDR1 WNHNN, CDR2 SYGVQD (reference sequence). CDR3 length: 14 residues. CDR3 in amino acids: CASSGGTEYNEQFF. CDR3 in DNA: TGCGCCAGCAGTGGGGGGACAGAATACAATGAGCAGTTCTTC.

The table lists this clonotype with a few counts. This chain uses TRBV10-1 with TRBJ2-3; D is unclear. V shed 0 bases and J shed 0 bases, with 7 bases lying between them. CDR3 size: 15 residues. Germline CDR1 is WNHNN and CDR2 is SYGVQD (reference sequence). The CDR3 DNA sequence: TGCGCCAGCAGTGAGTCCCCGCGGAGCACAGATACGCAGTATTTT. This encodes CASSESPRSTDTQYF.

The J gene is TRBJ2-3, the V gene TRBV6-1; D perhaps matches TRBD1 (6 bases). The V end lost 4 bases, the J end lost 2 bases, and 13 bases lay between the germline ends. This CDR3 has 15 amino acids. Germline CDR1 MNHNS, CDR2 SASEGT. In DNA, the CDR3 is TGTGCCAGCAGTGCACGGGACACCTACACAGATACGCAGTATTTT. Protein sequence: CASSARDTYTDTQYF.

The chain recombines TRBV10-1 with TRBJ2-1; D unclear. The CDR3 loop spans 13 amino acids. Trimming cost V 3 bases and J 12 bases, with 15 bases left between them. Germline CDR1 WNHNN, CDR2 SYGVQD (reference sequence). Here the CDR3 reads CASSDRQLGGQFF. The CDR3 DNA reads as TGCGCCAGCAGTGATCGGCAGCTAGGTGGGCAGTTCTTC.

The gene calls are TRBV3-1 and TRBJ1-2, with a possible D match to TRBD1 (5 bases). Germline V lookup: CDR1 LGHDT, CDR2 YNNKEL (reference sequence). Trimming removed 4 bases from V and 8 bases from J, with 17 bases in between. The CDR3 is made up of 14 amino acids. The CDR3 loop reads CASSLDSRGGGYTF. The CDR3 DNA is TGTGCCAGCAGCCTAGATTCGAGGGGTGGAGGCTACACCTTC.

This CDR3 reads CASSPPLQGPGYTF. The CDR3 DNA reads as TGTGCCAGCAGTCCCCCATTACAGGGACCCGGCTACACCTTC. The chain has TRBV12-3 or TRBV12-4 and TRBJ1-2; perhaps TRBD1 as D (6 bases). V lost 5 bases and J lost 8, with 18 bases in between. This CDR3 has 14 amino acids.

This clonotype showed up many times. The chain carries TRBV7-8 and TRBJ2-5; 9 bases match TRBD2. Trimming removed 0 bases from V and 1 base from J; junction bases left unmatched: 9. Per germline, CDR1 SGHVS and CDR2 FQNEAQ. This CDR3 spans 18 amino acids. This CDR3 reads CASSLAWLLAGFQETQYF. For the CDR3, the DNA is TGTGCCAGCAGCTTAGCGTGGCTGCTAGCGGGGTTCCAAGAGACCCAGTACTTC.

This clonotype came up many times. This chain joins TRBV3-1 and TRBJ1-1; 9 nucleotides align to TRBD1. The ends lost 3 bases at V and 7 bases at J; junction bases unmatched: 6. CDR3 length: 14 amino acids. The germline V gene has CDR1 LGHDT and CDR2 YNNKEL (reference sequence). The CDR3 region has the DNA TGTGCCAGCAGCCAGAGGGACAGGGCGGGTGAAGCTTTCTTT. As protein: CASSQRDRAGEAFF.

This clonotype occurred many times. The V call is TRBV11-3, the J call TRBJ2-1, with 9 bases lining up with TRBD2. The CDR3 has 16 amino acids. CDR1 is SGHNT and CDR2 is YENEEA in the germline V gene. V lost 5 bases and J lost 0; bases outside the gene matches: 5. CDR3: CASSQLAGVSYNEQFF. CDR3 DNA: TGTGCCAGCAGCCAATTAGCGGGGGTCTCCTACAATGAGCAGTTCTTC. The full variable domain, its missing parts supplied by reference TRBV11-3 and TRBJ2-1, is EAGVVQSPRYKIIEKKQPVAFWCNPISGHNTLYWYLQNLGQGPELLIRYENEEAVDDSQLPKDRFSAERLKGVDSTLKIQPAELGDSAVYLCASSQLAGVSYNEQFFGPGTRLTVL.

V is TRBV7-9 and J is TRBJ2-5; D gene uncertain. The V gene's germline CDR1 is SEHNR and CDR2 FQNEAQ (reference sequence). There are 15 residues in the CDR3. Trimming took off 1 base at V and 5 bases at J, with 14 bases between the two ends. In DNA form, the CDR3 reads TGTGCCAGCAGCTTAGTCGGACGGCAATATGAGACCCAGTACTTC. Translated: CASSLVGRQYETQYF.

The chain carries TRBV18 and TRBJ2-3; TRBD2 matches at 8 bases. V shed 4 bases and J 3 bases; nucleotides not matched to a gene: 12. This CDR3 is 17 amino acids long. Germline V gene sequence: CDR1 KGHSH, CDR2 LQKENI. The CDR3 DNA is TGTGCCAGCTCACTCAACCCAGCGGGAGATTTGACAGATACGCAGTATTTT. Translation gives CASSLNPAGDLTDTQYF.

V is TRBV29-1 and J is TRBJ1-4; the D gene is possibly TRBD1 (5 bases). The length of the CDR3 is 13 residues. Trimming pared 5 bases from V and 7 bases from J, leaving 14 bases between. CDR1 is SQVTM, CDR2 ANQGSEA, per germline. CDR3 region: CSVRGGVFEKLFF. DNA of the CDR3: TGCAGCGTTCGAGGAGGGGTTTTTGAAAAACTGTTTTTT.

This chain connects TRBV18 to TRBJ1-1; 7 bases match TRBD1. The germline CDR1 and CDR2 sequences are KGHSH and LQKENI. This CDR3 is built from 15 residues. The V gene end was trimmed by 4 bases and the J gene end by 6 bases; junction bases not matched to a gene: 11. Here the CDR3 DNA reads TGTGCCAGCTCACATAGGACAGGATCAGATGCTGAAGCTTTCTTT. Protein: CASSHRTGSDAEAFF.

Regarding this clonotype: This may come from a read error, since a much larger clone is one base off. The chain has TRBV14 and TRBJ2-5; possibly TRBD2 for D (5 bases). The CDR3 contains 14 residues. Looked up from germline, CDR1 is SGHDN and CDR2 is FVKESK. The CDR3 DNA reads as TGTGCCGGCAGGCCGGGTTCGACGGGGGAGACCCAGTACTTC. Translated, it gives CAGRPGSTGETQYF.

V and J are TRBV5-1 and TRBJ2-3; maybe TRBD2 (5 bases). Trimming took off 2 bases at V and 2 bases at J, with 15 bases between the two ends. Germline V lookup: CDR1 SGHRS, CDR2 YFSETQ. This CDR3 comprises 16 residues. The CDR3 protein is CASSFSRSGSTDTQYF. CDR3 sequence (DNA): TGCGCCAGCAGCTTTTCCCGGAGCGGTTCCACAGATACGCAGTATTTT.

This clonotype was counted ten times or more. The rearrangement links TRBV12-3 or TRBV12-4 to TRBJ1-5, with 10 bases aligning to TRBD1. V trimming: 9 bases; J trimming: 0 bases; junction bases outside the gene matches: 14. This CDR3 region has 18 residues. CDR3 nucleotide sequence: TGTGCCAGGACTACCTCGACAGGGGGCGCGGGTAGCAATCAGCCCCAGCATTTT. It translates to CARTTSTGGAGSNQPQHF.

The chain's CDR3 is CASSRTRVQGAADTQYF. DNA of the CDR3: TGCGCCAGCAGCCGCACTAGGGTCCAGGGGGCGGCAGATACGCAGTATTTT. V is TRBV4-1 and J is TRBJ2-3; 8 nucleotides align to TRBD1. Germline assignment: CDR1 MGHRA and CDR2 YSYEKL. Trimming took 4 bases from V and 4 from J; bases not matched to a gene: 13. The CDR3 runs to 17 residues.

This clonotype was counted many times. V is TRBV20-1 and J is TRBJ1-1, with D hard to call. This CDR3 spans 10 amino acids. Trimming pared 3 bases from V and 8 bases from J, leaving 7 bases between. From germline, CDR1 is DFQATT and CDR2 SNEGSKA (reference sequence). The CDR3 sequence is CSAREREAFF. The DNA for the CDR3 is TGCAGTGCTAGGGAAAGGGAAGCTTTCTTT.

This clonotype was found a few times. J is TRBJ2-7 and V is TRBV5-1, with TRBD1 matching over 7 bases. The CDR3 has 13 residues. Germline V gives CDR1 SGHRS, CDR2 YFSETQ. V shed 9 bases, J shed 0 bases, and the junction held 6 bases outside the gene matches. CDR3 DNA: TGCGCCACCGCCAGGGACAGCTCCTACGAGCAGTACTTC. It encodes CATARDSSYEQYF.

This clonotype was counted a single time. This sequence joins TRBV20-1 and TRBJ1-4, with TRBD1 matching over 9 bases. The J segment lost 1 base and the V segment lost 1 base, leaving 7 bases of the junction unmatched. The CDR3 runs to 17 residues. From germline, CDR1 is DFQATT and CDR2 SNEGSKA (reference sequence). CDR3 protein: CSARASGTGLTNEKLFF. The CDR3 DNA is TGCAGTGCTAGAGCGTCCGGGACAGGGCTAACTAATGAAAAACTGTTTTTT.

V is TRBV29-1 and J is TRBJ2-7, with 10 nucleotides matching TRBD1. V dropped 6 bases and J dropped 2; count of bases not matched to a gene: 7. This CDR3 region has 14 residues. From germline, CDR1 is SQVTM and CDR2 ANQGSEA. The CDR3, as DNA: TGCAGCGTGGGCTTCGGGACAGGGGCCTACGAGCAGTACTTC. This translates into CSVGFGTGAYEQYF.